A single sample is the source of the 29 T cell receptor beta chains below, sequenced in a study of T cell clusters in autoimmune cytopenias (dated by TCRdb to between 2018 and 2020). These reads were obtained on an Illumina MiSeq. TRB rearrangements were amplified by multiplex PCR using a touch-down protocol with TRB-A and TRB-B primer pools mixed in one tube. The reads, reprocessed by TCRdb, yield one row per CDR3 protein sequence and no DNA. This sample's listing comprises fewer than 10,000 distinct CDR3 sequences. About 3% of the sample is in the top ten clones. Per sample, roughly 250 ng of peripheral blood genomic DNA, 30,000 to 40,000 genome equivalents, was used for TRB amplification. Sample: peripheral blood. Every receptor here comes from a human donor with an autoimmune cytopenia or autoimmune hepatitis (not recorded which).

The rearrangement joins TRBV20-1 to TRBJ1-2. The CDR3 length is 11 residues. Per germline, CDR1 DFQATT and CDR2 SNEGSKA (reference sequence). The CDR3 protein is CSANSNYGYTF.

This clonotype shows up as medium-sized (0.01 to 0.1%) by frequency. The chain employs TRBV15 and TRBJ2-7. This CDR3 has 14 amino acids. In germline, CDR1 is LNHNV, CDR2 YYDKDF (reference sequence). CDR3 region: CATSFKGGSYEQYF.

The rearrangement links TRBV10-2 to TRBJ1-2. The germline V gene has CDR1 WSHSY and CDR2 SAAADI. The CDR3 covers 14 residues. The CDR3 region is CASSESGVYSVYTF.

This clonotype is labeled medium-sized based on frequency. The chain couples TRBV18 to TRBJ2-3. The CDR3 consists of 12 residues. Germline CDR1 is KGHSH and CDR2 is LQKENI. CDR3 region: CASSPPGDTQYF.

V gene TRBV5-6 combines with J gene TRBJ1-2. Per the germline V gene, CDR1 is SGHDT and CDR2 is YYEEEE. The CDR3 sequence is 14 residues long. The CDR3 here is CASSLVRQKYGYTF.

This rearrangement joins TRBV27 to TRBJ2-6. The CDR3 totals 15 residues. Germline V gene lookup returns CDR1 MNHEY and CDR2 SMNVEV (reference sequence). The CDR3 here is CASTLVYSGANVLTF.

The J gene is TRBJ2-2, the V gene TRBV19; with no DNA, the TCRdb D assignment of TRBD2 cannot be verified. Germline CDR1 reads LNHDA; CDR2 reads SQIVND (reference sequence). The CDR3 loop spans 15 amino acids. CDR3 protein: CASSEGLASTGELFF.

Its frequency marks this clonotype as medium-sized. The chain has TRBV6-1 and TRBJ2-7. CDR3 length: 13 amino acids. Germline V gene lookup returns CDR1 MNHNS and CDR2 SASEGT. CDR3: CASSANWSYEQYF.

This chain's CDR3 is CATSDSEESAEWPLHF. The V call is TRBV24-1, the J call TRBJ1-6. Germline V gene sequence: CDR1 KGHDR, CDR2 SFDVKD. This CDR3 is built from 16 residues.

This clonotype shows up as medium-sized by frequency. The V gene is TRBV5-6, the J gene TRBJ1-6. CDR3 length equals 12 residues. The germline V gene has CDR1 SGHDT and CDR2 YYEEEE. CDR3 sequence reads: CASSLPNSPLHF.

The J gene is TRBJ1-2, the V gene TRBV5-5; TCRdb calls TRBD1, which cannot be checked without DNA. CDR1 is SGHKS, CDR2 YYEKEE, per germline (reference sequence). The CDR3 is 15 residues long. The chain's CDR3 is CASRADRVSIYGYTF.

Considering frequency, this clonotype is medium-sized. This chain's CDR3 is CASSPVFRGELFF. This chain uses TRBV18 with TRBJ2-2. The CDR3 length is 13 residues. Germline CDR1 KGHSH, CDR2 LQKENI.

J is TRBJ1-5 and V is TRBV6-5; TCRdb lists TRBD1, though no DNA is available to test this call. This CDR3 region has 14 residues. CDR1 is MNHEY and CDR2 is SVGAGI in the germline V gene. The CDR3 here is CASSSLGSNQPQHF.

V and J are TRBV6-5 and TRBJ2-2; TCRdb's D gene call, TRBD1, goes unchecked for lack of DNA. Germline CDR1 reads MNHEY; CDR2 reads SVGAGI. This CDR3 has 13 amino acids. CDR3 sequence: CASRREDTGELFF.

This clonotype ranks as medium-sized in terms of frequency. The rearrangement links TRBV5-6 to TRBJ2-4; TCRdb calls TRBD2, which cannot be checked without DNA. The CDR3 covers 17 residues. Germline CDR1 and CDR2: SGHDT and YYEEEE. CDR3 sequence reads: CASSGRLAGVAKNIQYF.

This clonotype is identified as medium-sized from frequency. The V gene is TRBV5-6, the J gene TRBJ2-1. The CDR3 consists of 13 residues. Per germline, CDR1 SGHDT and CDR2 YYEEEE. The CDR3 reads CASSFSGYNEQFF.

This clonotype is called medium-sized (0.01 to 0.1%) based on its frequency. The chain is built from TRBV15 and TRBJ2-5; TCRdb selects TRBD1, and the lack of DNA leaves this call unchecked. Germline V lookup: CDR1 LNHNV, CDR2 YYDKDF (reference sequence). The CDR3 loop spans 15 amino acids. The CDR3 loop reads CATSRGGTLQETQYF.

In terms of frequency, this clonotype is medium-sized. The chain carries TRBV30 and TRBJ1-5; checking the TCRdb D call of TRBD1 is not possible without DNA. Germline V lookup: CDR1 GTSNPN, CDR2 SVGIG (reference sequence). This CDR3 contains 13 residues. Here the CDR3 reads CAWSRAQGQPQHF.

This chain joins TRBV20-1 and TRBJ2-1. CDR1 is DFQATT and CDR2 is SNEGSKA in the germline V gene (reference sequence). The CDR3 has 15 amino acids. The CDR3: CSASPAISSYNEQFF.

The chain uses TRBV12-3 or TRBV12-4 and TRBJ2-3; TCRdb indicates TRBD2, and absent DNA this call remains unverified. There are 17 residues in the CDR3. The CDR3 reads CASRSTTTGLAADTQYF.

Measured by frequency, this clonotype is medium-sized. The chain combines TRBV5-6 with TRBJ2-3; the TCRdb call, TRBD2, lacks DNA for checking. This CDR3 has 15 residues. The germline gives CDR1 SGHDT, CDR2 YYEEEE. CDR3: CASSLGSGVSNTQYF.

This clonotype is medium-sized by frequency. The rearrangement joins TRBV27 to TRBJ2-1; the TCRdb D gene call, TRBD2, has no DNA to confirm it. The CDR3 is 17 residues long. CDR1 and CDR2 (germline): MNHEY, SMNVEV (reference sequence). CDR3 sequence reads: CASSRTGEGPSYNEQFF.

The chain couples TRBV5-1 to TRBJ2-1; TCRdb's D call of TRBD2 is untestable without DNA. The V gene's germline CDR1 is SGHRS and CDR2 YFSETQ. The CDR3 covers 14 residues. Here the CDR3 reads CASSSPGLYNEQFF.

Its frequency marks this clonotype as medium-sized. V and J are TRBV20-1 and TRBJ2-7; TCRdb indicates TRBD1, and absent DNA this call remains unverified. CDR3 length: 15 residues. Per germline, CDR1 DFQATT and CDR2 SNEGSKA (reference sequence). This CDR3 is CSATPGTGGSYEQYF.

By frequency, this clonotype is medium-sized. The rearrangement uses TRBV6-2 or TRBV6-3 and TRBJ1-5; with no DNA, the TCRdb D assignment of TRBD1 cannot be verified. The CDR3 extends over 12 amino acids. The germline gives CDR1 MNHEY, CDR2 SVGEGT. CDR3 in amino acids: CASRLTGGPQHF.

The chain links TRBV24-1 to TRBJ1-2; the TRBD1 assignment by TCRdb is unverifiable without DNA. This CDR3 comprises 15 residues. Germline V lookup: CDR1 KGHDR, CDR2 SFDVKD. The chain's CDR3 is CATSDPETENYGYTF.

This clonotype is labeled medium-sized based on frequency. CDR3 sequence: CAWQDYQETQYF. V usage is TRBV30 and J usage is TRBJ2-5. The CDR3 loop spans 12 amino acids. Germline lookup yields CDR1 GTSNPN and CDR2 SVGIG (reference sequence).

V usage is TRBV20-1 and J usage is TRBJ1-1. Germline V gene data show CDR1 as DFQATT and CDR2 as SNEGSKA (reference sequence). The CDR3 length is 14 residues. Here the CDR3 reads CSARDPAVNTEAFF.

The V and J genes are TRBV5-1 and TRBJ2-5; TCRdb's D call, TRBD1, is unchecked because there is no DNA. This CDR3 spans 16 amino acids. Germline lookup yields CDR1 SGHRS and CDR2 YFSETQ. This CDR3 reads CASRPSDSHNQETQYF. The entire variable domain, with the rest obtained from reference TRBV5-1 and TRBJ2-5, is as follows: KAGVTQTPRYLIKTRGQQVTLSCSPISGHRSVSWYQQTPGQGLQFLFEYFSETQRNKGNFPGRFSGRQFSNSRSEMNVSTLELGDSALYLCASRPSDSHNQETQYFGPGTRLLVL.